The 29 T cell receptor beta chains below all came from one sample that was sequenced in a study of regulatory T cells in long-lasting Graves disease. Time point here: persistent/refractory GD, antithyroid drugs over 5 years with positive TRAb. Scientists built the TCR library using RNA that was extracted from PBMCs. Researchers made TCR beta libraries by using iRepertoire HTBI primers and running Arm-PCR on CDR3 regions. TCRdb used MiXCR to reprocess the multiplex PCR reads, holding one entry per CDR3 protein. The sample has hundreds of thousands of distinct CDR3 sequences; roughly 20% are singletons. The sequencing used peripheral blood mononuclear cells (PBMCs), collected when the disease was refractory, from a patient treated with antithyroid drugs. The receptors were sampled from a female donor with Graves disease.

On this clonotype itself: A read error may be the cause here, since a much bigger clone is one base away. The chain has TRBV24-1 and TRBJ2-2; D unclear. Trimming removed 2 bases from V and 2 bases from J, with 14 bases in between. CDR1 is KGHDR and CDR2 is SFDVKD in the germline V gene. The CDR3 totals 17 residues. For the CDR3, the DNA is TGTGCCACCAGTGATTCTTCGACCCCACCAAACACCGGGGAGCTGTTTTTT. It encodes CATSDSSTPPNTGELFF.

In DNA, the CDR3 is TGTGCCTGGGACCGTGATAGCGCAAACTACGAGCAGTACTTC. It translates to CAWDRDSANYEQYF. The chain is built from TRBV30 and TRBJ2-7, with a weak D call TRBD2 (5 bases). The CDR3 is made up of 14 amino acids. Germline lookup yields CDR1 GTSNPN and CDR2 SVGIG (reference sequence). Trimming pared 5 bases from V and 3 bases from J, leaving 17 bases between.

In this sample, this clonotype turned up many times. This chain uses TRBV20-1 with TRBJ1-1, with no clear D. Germline V gene data show CDR1 as DFQATT and CDR2 as SNEGSKA (reference sequence). V gave up 0 bases and J gave up 0 bases, with 11 bases separating them. This CDR3 region has 15 residues. The CDR3, as DNA: TGCAGTGCTAGAGATCAACAGTCCCTGAACACTGAAGCTTTCTTT. This encodes CSARDQQSLNTEAFF.

This clonotype is a singleton in its sample. At one boundary the junction diverges from the germline segment, which might be a read error. V gene TRBV5-1 combines with J gene TRBJ2-7; D is ambiguous. Germline V lookup: CDR1 SGHRS, CDR2 YFSETQ. This CDR3 contains 16 residues. CDR3 nucleotides: TGTGCCAGCAGCTTGGTCCCTCTGGGGAATATCTACGAGCAGTACTTC. The encoded protein is CASSLVPLGNIYEQYF.

This clonotype was observed a few times. The V and J genes are TRBV2 and TRBJ1-5; no definite D call. The germline V gene has CDR1 SNHLY and CDR2 FYNNEI. This CDR3 is 15 amino acids long. The V gene lost 7 bases and the J gene lost 3 bases, with 16 bases spanning the gap. CDR3 sequence reads: CASKRRFFPNQPQHF. The CDR3 nucleotides read TGTGCCAGCAAAAGAAGATTTTTTCCCAATCAGCCCCAGCATTTT.

This clonotype came up many times. This chain connects TRBV27 to TRBJ2-7; D not resolved. CDR1 MNHEY and CDR2 SMNVEV come from the germline V gene (reference sequence). Trimming removed 6 bases from V and 2 bases from J, with 11 bases in between. CDR3 size: 13 residues. The CDR3 DNA sequence: TGTGCCAGCAGCTTTCTAGGCCCCTACGAGCAGTACTTC. This sequence encodes CASSFLGPYEQYF.

This chain connects TRBV6-1 to TRBJ2-7; perhaps TRBD1 as D (6 bases). The CDR3 sequence is 14 residues long. The V and J ends lost 0 bases and 8 bases respectively, with 14 bases between them. Germline values: CDR1 MNHNS, CDR2 SASEGT. The CDR3 sequence: CASSEARQATQQYF. The DNA of the CDR3 is TGTGCCAGCAGTGAAGCACGACAGGCCACCCAGCAGTACTTC.

This clonotype was detected many times. This rearrangement joins TRBV28 to TRBJ1-4; TRBD1 matches at 12 bases. Germline CDR1 reads MDHEN; CDR2 reads SYDVKM. This CDR3 has 18 amino acids. The V gene end was trimmed by 3 bases and the J gene end by 7 bases; junction bases not matched to a gene: 12. CDR3 nucleotide sequence: TGTGCCAGCAGTTTGCTCGGGACAGGGGGCGTCGGGAGTGAAAAACTGTTTTTT. Translated, it gives CASSLLGTGGVGSEKLFF.

This clonotype has ten or more counts. This chain connects TRBV5-1 to TRBJ1-2; tentatively, D is TRBD1 (5 bases). V was trimmed by 4 bases and J by 3 bases, leaving 7 bases between them. Germline loops: CDR1 SGHRS, CDR2 YFSETQ. The CDR3 contains 12 residues. This CDR3 reads CASSMTDYGYTF. CDR3 in DNA: TGCGCCAGCAGCATGACAGACTATGGCTACACCTTC.

In this sample, this clonotype turned up a few times. The chain links TRBV7-2 to TRBJ2-1, with TRBD1 matching over 11 bases. CDR3 length: 20 amino acids. V lost 5 bases to trimming and J lost 0 bases; unmatched junction nucleotides: 15. CDR1 and CDR2 (germline): SGHTA, FQGNSA. DNA of the CDR3: TGTGCCAGCAGCCTCAGCGGGACAGGGGGACCAAGGAGCTCCTACAATGAGCAGTTCTTC. This translates into CASSLSGTGGPRSSYNEQFF. The full variable domain, completed using reference TRBV7-2 and TRBJ2-1, is GAGVSQSPSNKVTEKGKDVELRCDPISGHTALYWYRQSLGQGLEFLIYFQGNSAPDKSGLPSDRFSAERTGGSVSTLTIQRTQQEDSAVYLCASSLSGTGGPRSSYNEQFFGPGTRLTVL.

Here the CDR3 reads CAWTGRETQYF. CDR3 bases: TGTGCCTGGACAGGGCGGGAGACCCAGTACTTC. The chain links TRBV30 to TRBJ2-5, with D perhaps TRBD1 (5 bases). Germline lookup yields CDR1 GTSNPN and CDR2 SVGIG (reference sequence). V was cut by 4 bases and J by 5 bases, with 8 bases left in between. This CDR3 is 11 amino acids long.

This clonotype came up many times. In nucleotides, the CDR3 is TGCAGCGTGAGGACAGGGGTGAACACTGAAGCTTTCTTT. Amino acids: CSVRTGVNTEAFF. The chain links TRBV29-1 to TRBJ1-1, with 9 bases aligning to TRBD1. The CDR3 totals 13 residues. V gave up 6 bases and J gave up 0 bases; unmatched junction bases: 2. CDR1 is SQVTM and CDR2 is ANQGSEA in the germline V gene.

The chain has TRBV20-1 and TRBJ2-1, with D unresolved. Germline V gene lookup returns CDR1 DFQATT and CDR2 SNEGSKA (reference sequence). This CDR3 has 16 residues. With 3 bases removed from V and 4 bases from J, the gap between germline ends came to 19 bases. The CDR3 sequence: CSARTTSRPDYNEQFF. In DNA form, the CDR3 reads TGCAGTGCTAGGACGACCAGCCGCCCAGATTACAATGAGCAGTTCTTC.

The chain combines TRBV27 with TRBJ1-5, with 9 bases fitting TRBD1. The V gene end was trimmed by 5 bases and the J gene end by 7 bases; junction bases not matched to a gene: 9. Germline CDR1 reads MNHEY; CDR2 reads SMNVEV (reference sequence). This CDR3 has 15 amino acids. In DNA form, the CDR3 reads TGTGCCAGCAGTCCGACGACAGGGGGGGAACAGCCCCAGCATTTT. Translated: CASSPTTGGEQPQHF.

The chain's CDR3 is CASSVSGVNTGELFF. CDR3 DNA: TGTGCCAGCAGCGTTAGCGGGGTTAACACCGGGGAGCTGTTTTTT. The chain couples TRBV9 to TRBJ2-2; 8 bases fit TRBD2. The CDR3 extends over 15 amino acids. Unmatched junction bases numbered 2, after V lost 2 bases and J lost 2 bases. Germline CDR1 reads SGDLS; CDR2 reads YYNGEE. Complete variable domain (other parts from reference TRBV9 and TRBJ2-2): DSGVTQTPKHLITATGQRVTLRCSPRSGDLSVYWYQQSLDQGLQFLIQYYNGEERAKGNILERFSAQQFPDLHSELNLSSLELGDSALYFCASSVSGVNTGELFFGEGSRLTVL.

V gene TRBV28 combines with J gene TRBJ1-2; D call uncertain. This CDR3 is 15 amino acids long. The germline gives CDR1 MDHEN, CDR2 SYDVKM. Trimming cost V 6 bases and J 4 bases, with 18 bases left between them. The CDR3: CASRPPSRGPYGYTF. The DNA for the CDR3 is TGTGCCAGCAGGCCACCCTCTCGAGGGCCCTATGGCTACACCTTC.

Ten or more counts support this clonotype. V and J are TRBV20-1 and TRBJ2-7; 12 nucleotides line up with TRBD2. Germline CDR1 reads DFQATT; CDR2 reads SNEGSKA (reference sequence). V lost 2 bases to trimming and J lost 5 bases; unmatched junction nucleotides: 10. CDR3 length equals 16 residues. The CDR3 nucleotides are TGCAGTGCTAGACCCCGGACTAGCGGGACCAGGGACGAGCAGTACTTC. It encodes CSARPRTSGTRDEQYF.

This clonotype was found many times. The chain combines TRBV28 with TRBJ2-7, with TRBD1 identical over 7 bases. Trimming took 7 bases from V and 6 from J; bases not matched to a gene: 15. Germline V lookup: CDR1 MDHEN, CDR2 SYDVKM. CDR3 length: 15 residues. The CDR3 spells CASTESRGGIPEQYF. Here the CDR3 DNA reads TGTGCCAGCACCGAAAGCAGAGGGGGCATCCCCGAGCAGTACTTC.

This clonotype came up many times. The genes are TRBV30 and TRBJ2-7, with 9 bases matching TRBD2. J lost 4 bases, V lost 2 bases, and 12 bases had no gene match. The CDR3 covers 16 residues. Germline loops: CDR1 GTSNPN, CDR2 SVGIG (reference sequence). The CDR3 nucleotides are TGTGCCTGGAGTCCCCCTGGCGGGAGGGCCGGGTACGAGCAGTACTTC. It yields the protein CAWSPPGGRAGYEQYF.

Turning to this clonotype: This may stem from a read error, because a much larger clone lies one nucleotide away. V is TRBV7-6 and J is TRBJ2-7; TRBD2 matches at 14 bases. This CDR3 contains 19 residues. The V and J ends lost 8 bases and 5 bases, in that order; junction bases with no gene match: 20. CDR1 and CDR2 from the germline V gene are SGHVS and FNYEAQ. CDR3 sequence: CASCTRGEGTSGRKNEQYF. CDR3 in DNA: TGTGCCAGCTGCACTCGGGGGGAAGGGACTAGCGGGAGAAAGAACGAGCAGTACTTC. Full variable domain (remainder filled in from reference TRBV7-6 and TRBJ2-7): GAGVSQSPRYKVTKRGQDVALRCDPISGHVSLYWYRQALGQGPEFLTYFNYEAQQDKSGLPNDRFSAERPEGSISTLTIQRTEQRDSAMYRCASCTRGEGTSGRKNEQYFGPGTRLTVT.

Concerning this clonotype itself: This may be a read error: a much more frequent sequence differs by one nucleotide. The conserved phenylalanine or tryptophan is not found at the CDR3 terminus, so this likely reflects a read error. The rearrangement links TRBV6-5 to TRBJ1-2; D gene uncertain. The CDR3 is 14 amino acids. V was pared by 2 bases and J by 4 bases, with 11 bases between. Germline V gene data show CDR1 as MNHEY and CDR2 as SVGAGI. The CDR3 reads CASSYDRELYGYTL. In DNA form, the CDR3 reads TGTGCCAGCAGTTACGACCGGGAACTCTATGGCTACACCCTC.

This clonotype was observed many times. V is TRBV11-2 and J is TRBJ2-7, with a tentative D call TRBD2 (5 bases). Trimming pared 3 bases from V and 3 bases from J, leaving 18 bases between. Germline V lookup: CDR1 SGHAT, CDR2 FQNNGV. CDR3 size: 16 residues. The CDR3, as DNA: TGTGCCAGCAGCTTCCTCGGGGAAGGTAGCGTCTACGAGCAGTACTTC. This gives the protein CASSFLGEGSVYEQYF.

The sample holds many counts of this clonotype. This sequence joins TRBV7-2 and TRBJ2-7; 12 bases are a match to TRBD2. This CDR3 region has 16 residues. Germline V gene data show CDR1 as SGHTA and CDR2 as FQGNSA. V lost 4 bases, J lost 4 bases, and 8 bases stayed unmatched. CDR3 DNA: TGTGCCAGCAGCTCCCCCCTAGCGGGAGGGGAGTACGAGCAGTACTTC. Translated: CASSSPLAGGEYEQYF. Looking up the rest from reference TRBV7-2 and TRBJ2-7 gives the full variable domain: GAGVSQSPSNKVTEKGKDVELRCDPISGHTALYWYRQSLGQGLEFLIYFQGNSAPDKSGLPSDRFSAERTGGSVSTLTIQRTQQEDSAVYLCASSSPLAGGEYEQYFGPGTRLTVT.

This clonotype appeared many times. The V gene is TRBV28, the J gene TRBJ2-5, with 7 bases fitting TRBD2. This CDR3 has 14 residues. In germline, CDR1 is MDHEN, CDR2 SYDVKM. Losses at the gene ends were 3 bases for V and 5 bases for J; bases not matched to a gene: 6. CDR3 residues: CASSLGRAGETQYF. The DNA for the CDR3 is TGTGCCAGCAGTTTGGGGAGGGCGGGCGAGACCCAGTACTTC.

Worth noting for this clonotype: Since no conserved phenylalanine or tryptophan closes the CDR3, a read error is the likely cause. The rearrangement links TRBV13 to TRBJ1-4; 7 positions match TRBD1. The CDR3 totals 14 residues. Germline CDR1 PRHDT, CDR2 FYEKMQ (reference sequence). V was clipped by 4 bases and J by 8 bases; unmatched bases: 7. The CDR3 sequence is CASSSAPGQEKLFL. For the CDR3, the DNA is TGTGCCAGCAGCTCCGCCCCGGGACAGGAAAAACTGTTTCTT.

V and J are TRBV6-1 and TRBJ1-2; 7 bases fit TRBD1. Trimming cost V 5 bases and J 4 bases; bases outside gene matches: 4. Germline values: CDR1 MNHNS, CDR2 SASEGT. The CDR3 is 13 residues long. CDR3 in amino acids: CASSRQGTYGYTF. CDR3 nucleotides: TGTGCCAGCAGTAGACAGGGAACCTATGGCTACACCTTC.

This chain uses TRBV6-1 with TRBJ1-2; D not resolved. This CDR3 spans 12 amino acids. The germline V gene encodes CDR1 MNHNS and CDR2 SASEGT. V was trimmed by 6 bases and J by 6 bases, leaving 11 bases between them. The CDR3: CASSHGVHGYTF. As DNA, the CDR3 is TGTGCCAGCAGCCACGGAGTCCATGGCTACACCTTC.

The chain links TRBV28 to TRBJ2-3, with 7 bases lining up with TRBD2. Germline V lookup: CDR1 MDHEN, CDR2 SYDVKM. The CDR3 sequence is 16 residues long. Trimming at V came to 2 bases and at J to 4 bases, leaving 9 bases not matched to a gene. The CDR3 loop reads CASSLPEREEADTQYF. CDR3 bases: TGTGCCAGCAGTTTACCGGAGCGGGAAGAGGCAGATACGCAGTATTTT.

This clonotype was observed many times. The V call is TRBV2, the J call TRBJ2-7; TRBD2 might be the D (6 bases). The germline V gene encodes CDR1 SNHLY and CDR2 FYNNEI. The CDR3 consists of 14 residues. Trimming left V 7 bases short and J 2 bases short, with 15 bases between. This chain's CDR3 is CASNTGTRTYEQYF. The CDR3 nucleotides read TGTGCCAGCAACACCGGGACTCGCACCTACGAGCAGTACTTC.